This T cell receptor beta chain originates from a study of blood T cell repertoires in COVID-19. At the level of the study: Both acute and convalescent COVID-19 samples were obtained from the United States, Italy and Spain.

The method was immunoSEQ multiplex PCR; TCRdb's version includes in-frame clones alone and lacks a portion of them. The table records approximately 100,000 clones, approximately 84% of them present only once. Germline V gene lookup returns CDR1 SNHLY and CDR2 FYNNEI. This CDR3 is built from 8 residues. This clone was counted only a few times. An end of the junction differs from the germline gene, which may be a read error. The source is a man in his 70s with acute or convalescent COVID-19. V and J are TRBV2 and TRBJ2-3, with 7 bases matching TRBD2. Sequencing was done on a sample of peripheral blood. CDR3 protein: CASSLAGF. The CDR3 DNA follows: TGTGCCAGCAGTTTAGCGGGTTTT. Full variable domain (remainder filled in from reference TRBV2 and TRBJ2-3): EPEVTQTPSHQVTQMGQEVILRCVPISNHLYFYWYRQILGQKVEFLVSFYNNEISEKSEIFDDQFSVERPDGSNFTLKIRSTKLEDSAMYFCASSLAGFGPGTRLTVL.